In its sample, the clone carrying this TCR beta chain was seen a few times. These data originate in a study of patients and donors after allogeneic stem cell transplantation. TCRdb analysed the RT-PCR reads with MiXCR anew, one entry per CDR3 protein. The sample records 900,000 to 1,000,000 distinct CDR3 sequences, more than 15% being singletons. The CDR3 runs 16 residues. V dropped 4 bases and J dropped 2; count of bases not matched to a gene: 7. CDR1 and CDR2 from the germline V gene are PRHDT and FYEKMQ (reference sequence). This clonotype was sampled from a human donor who was either an allogeneic HSCT recipient or a stem cell or donor lymphocyte infusion donor (not recorded which). It is not recorded whose cells these are; they may come from a transplant donor. This chain links TRBV13 with TRBJ2-3, with 9 bases aligning to TRBD2. The material sequenced was blood, either unsorted or a sorted T cell fraction (not recorded which). CDR3 in amino acids: CASSSAGTSPTDTQYF. For the CDR3, the DNA is TGTGCCAGCAGCTCCGCCGGGACTAGCCCCACAGATACGCAGTATTTT.